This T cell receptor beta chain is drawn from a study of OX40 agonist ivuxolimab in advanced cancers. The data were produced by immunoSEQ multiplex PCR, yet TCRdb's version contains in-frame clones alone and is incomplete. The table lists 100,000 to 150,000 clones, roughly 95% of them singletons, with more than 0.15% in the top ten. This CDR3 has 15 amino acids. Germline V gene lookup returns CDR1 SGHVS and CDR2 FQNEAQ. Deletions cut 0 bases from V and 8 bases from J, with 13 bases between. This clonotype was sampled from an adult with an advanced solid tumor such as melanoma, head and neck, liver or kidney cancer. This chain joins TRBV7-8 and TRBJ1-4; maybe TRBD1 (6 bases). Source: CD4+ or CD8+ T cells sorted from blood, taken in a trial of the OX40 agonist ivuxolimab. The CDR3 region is CASSLAGPRGEKLFF. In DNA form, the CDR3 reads TGTGCCAGCAGCTTAGCGGGCCCCAGGGGCGAAAAACTGTTTTTT. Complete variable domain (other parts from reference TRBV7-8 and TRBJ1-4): GAGVSQSPRYKVAKRGQDVALRCDPISGHVSLFWYQQALGQGPEFLTYFQNEAQLDKSGLPSDRFFAERPEGSVSTLKIQRTQQEDSAVYLCASSLAGPRGEKLFFGSGTQLSVL.